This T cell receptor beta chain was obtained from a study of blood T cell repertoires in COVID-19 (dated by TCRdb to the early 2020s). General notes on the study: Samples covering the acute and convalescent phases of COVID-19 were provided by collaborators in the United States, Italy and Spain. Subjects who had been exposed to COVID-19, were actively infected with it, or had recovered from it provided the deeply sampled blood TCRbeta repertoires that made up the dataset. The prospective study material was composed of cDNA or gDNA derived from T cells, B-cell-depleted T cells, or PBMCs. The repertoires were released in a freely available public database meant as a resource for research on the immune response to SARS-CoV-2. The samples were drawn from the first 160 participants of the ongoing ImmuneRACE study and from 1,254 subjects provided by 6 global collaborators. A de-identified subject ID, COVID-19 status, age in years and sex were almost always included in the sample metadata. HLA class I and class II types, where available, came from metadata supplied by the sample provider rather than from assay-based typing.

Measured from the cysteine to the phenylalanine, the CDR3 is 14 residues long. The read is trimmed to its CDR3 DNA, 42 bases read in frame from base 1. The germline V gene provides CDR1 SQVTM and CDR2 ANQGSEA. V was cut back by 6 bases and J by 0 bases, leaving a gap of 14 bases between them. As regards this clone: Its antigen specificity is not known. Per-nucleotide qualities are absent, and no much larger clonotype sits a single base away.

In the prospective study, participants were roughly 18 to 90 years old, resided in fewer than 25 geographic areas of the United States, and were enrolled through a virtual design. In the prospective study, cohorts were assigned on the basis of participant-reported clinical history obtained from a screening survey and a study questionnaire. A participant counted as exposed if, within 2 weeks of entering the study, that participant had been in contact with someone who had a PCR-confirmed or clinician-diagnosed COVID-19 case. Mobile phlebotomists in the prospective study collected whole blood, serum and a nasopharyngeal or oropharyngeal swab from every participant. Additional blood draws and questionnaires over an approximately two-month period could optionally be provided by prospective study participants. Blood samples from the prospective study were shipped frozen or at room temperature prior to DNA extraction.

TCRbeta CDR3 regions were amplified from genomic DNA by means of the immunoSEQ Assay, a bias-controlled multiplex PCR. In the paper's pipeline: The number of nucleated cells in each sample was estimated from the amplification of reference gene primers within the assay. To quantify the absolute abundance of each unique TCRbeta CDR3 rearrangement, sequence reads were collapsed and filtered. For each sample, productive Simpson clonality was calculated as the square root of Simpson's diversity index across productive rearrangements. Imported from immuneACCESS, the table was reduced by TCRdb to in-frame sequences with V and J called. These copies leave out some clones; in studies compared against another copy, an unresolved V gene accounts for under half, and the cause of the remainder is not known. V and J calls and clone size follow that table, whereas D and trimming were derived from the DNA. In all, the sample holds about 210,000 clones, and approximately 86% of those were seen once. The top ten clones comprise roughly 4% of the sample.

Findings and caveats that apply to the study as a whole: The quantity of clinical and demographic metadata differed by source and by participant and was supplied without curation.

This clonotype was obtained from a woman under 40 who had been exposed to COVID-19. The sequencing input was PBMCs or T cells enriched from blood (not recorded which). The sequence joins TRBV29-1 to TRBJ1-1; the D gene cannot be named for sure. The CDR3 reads CSVAGSSMNTEAFF. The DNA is TGCAGCGTGGCGGGCTCCTCGATGAACACTGAAGCTTTCTTT. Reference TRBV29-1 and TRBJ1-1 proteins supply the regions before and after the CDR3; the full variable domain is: SAVISQKPSRDICQRGTSLTIQCQVDSQVTMMFWYRQQPGQSLTLIATANQGSEATYESGFVIDKFPISRPNLTFSTLTVSNMSPEDSSIYLCSVAGSSMNTEAFFGQGTRLTVV.